This T cell receptor (beta chain) was retrieved from a study of cytomegalovirus exposure and HLA in healthy donors. Notes on the study in general: The study put 150 to 200 TCR beta chains on its list as cytomegalovirus-associated. A later analysis found first-cohort TCR clusters tended to co-occur in the 95 to 150 validation repertoires.

This clone was counted a single time. Its matching antigen is unknown. V was pared by 5 bases and J by 3 bases, with 5 bases of the junction left unmatched. Germline V gives CDR1 SGHDT, CDR2 YYEEEE. This CDR3 contains 15 residues. Clones were sequenced by immunoSEQ multiplex PCR, and TCRdb holds only the in-frame ones, with some missing. The sample includes tens of thousands of clones, 80% to 90% of them seen just once. This sequence originates from a woman aged 18-29 years in good health and CMV-seropositive. Sequences were obtained from PBMCs. The rearrangement joins TRBV5-6 to TRBJ2-3, with 11 bases matching TRBD2. This CDR3 reads CASRLSGGATDTQYF. The CDR3 DNA reads TGTGCCAGCAGACTTAGCGGGGGGGCGACAGATACGCAGTATTTT.